One and the same sample provided the 18 T cell receptor beta chains below, sequenced in a study of blood T cell repertoires in COVID-19. Sequencing was performed with immunoSEQ multiplex PCR; in TCRdb, only in-frame clones are kept and a portion is missing. Of about 270,000 clones listed, about four fifths are singletons. The specimen was peripheral blood. Source of these receptors: a human donor with COVID-19, enrolled during active disease. The donor label of this sample is uncertain.

For the CDR3, the DNA is TGTGCCAGCAGCGTCGCCCTTTTGCGGGTCCATTACGAGCAGTACTTC. It yields the protein CASSVALLRVHYEQYF. The genes are TRBV5-5 and TRBJ2-7, with TRBD2 as a possible D gene (5 bases). The CDR3 runs to 16 residues. The V end was cut by 4 bases, the J end by 4 bases, with 21 bases between. Germline V gene lookup returns CDR1 SGHKS and CDR2 YYEKEE (reference sequence).

This clone was seen once. The chain uses TRBV6-1 and TRBJ1-5; unclear D gene. CDR1 and CDR2 from the germline V gene are MNHNS and SASEGT. V dropped 2 bases and J dropped 6 bases, with 8 bases sitting between them. This CDR3 spans 13 amino acids. DNA for the CDR3: TGTGCCAGCAGTGAAATGAGAGGTCAGCCCCAGCATTTT. Protein sequence: CASSEMRGQPQHF.

The CDR3 region is CASSYIPRVEQYF. CDR3 nucleotides: TGTGCCAGCAGTTACATACCCAGGGTTGAGCAGTACTTC. The chain has TRBV6-5 and TRBJ2-7; maybe TRBD1 (5 bases). From germline, CDR1 is MNHEY and CDR2 SVGAGI. Trimming removed 2 bases at V and 7 bases at J, with 12 bases between. CDR3 length: 13 residues.

The V gene is TRBV18, the J gene TRBJ1-2; 7 positions match TRBD1. This CDR3 is built from 14 residues. Germline V gene sequence: CDR1 KGHSH, CDR2 LQKENI. V dropped 6 bases and J dropped 3; count of bases not matched to a gene: 7. Written as DNA, the CDR3 is TGTGCCAGCTCTCCGGGACAGACTGACTATGGCTACACCTTC. It is translated as CASSPGQTDYGYTF.

This clone showed up just once. The CDR3 loop reads CSYRGLPGLQIQETQYF. CDR3 DNA sequence: TGCAGCTACCGCGGACTACCAGGACTTCAAATCCAAGAGACCCAGTACTTC. The rearrangement joins TRBV29-1 to TRBJ2-5, with a tentative D call TRBD2 (6 bases). CDR3 size: 17 residues. Germline CDR1 and CDR2: SQVTM and ANQGSEA. Trimming pared 8 bases from V and 1 base from J, leaving 26 bases between.

The chain links TRBV21-1 to TRBJ1-2; TRBD1, the table's D call, was not compared with the DNA. TRBV21-1 is reported as a pseudogene. This CDR3 region has 15 residues. CDR3 protein: CASSKRSQSYYGYTF. CDR3 DNA sequence: TGTGCCAGCAGCAAACGGTCACAGAGCTACTATGGCTACACCTTC.

This clone was observed a few times. V gene TRBV9 combines with J gene TRBJ1-1; the D gene is possibly TRBD1 (5 bases). Trimming shortened V by 0 bases and J by 1 base, and 16 bases separated the two germline ends. The germline gives CDR1 SGDLS, CDR2 YYNGEE. The CDR3 extends over 17 amino acids. The CDR3 DNA reads as TGTGCCAGCAGCGTAGGCGTTGGAGTCAGGGAGAACACTGAAGCTTTCTTT. Protein product: CASSVGVGVRENTEAFF.

This chain joins TRBV28 and TRBJ2-1; 7 bases line up with TRBD2. The CDR3 has 15 amino acids. Trimming at V came to 10 bases and at J to 3 bases, leaving 12 bases not matched to a gene. CDR1 MDHEN and CDR2 SYDVKM come from the germline V gene. CDR3 nucleotide sequence: TGTGCCACCCTTCGGGCGGGAGTGAACTACAATGAGCAGTTCTTC. Translated, it gives CATLRAGVNYNEQFF.

The chain combines TRBV11-1 with TRBJ2-7; tentative D call: TRBD2 (6 bases). The V and J ends lost 4 bases and 0 bases respectively, with 13 bases between them. Germline V gene lookup returns CDR1 SGHAT and CDR2 FQDESV (reference sequence). CDR3 length equals 15 residues. CDR3 coding DNA: TGTGCCAGCAGCTCACGACGGGGGAGCTCCTACGAGCAGTACTTC. Translated, it gives CASSSRRGSSYEQYF.

The rearrangement uses TRBV5-1 and TRBJ1-4; no firm D call. Deletions cut 4 bases from V and 0 bases from J, with 16 bases between. Germline V CDR1 and CDR2: SGHRS, YFSETQ. The CDR3 totals 17 residues. CDR3 residues: CASSPHSGSATNEKLFF. CDR3 sequence (DNA): TGCGCCAGCAGCCCCCACTCCGGGAGTGCAACTAATGAAAAACTGTTTTTT.

The chain couples TRBV19 to TRBJ1-4; the D is unclear. Germline-derived CDR1 and CDR2 are LNHDA and SQIVND (reference sequence). This CDR3 has 15 amino acids. V was pared by 1 base and J by 4 bases, with 10 bases between. CDR3 nucleotide sequence: TGTGCCAGTAGTATAGGCGGCAGATTTAATGAAAAACTGTTTTTT. This sequence encodes CASSIGGRFNEKLFF.

The rearrangement uses TRBV11-2 and TRBJ1-1; 8 bases are a match to TRBD1. Germline trimming cut 5 bases from V and 4 bases from J; bases unmatched to any gene: 6. This CDR3 contains 14 residues. Per germline, CDR1 SGHAT and CDR2 FQNNGV. Written as DNA, the CDR3 is TGTGCCAGCAGCCTTGACAGGGGTGGCACTGAAGCTTTCTTT. Translated: CASSLDRGGTEAFF.

This rearrangement joins TRBV28 to TRBJ1-1, with D tentatively TRBD1 (6 bases). From germline, CDR1 is MDHEN and CDR2 SYDVKM. V was cut by 6 bases and J by 3 bases, with 20 bases left in between. The CDR3 covers 16 residues. The CDR3 reads CASRNYGTGGHTEAFF. In DNA form, the CDR3 reads TGTGCCAGCAGAAACTACGGGACCGGGGGGCACACTGAAGCTTTCTTT.

V usage is TRBV6-4 and J usage is TRBJ2-2; TRBD2 matches at 9 bases. The CDR3 is 15 residues long. Trimming at V came to 5 bases and at J to 6 bases, leaving 7 bases not matched to a gene. CDR1 is MRHNA, CDR2 SNTAGT, per germline. The CDR3 nucleotides are TGTGCCAGCAGTCCTACGGGACTAGCTGCCGGGGAGCTGTTTTTT. Residues: CASSPTGLAAGELFF.

V and J are TRBV7-8 and TRBJ2-3, with TRBD2 matching 8 bases. V lost 1 base to trimming and J lost 3 bases; unmatched junction nucleotides: 3. In germline, CDR1 is SGHVS, CDR2 FQNEAQ. This CDR3 spans 15 amino acids. In DNA, the CDR3 is TGTGCCAGCAGCTTAGTATCGGGGGGGACAGATACGCAGTATTTT. This codes for CASSLVSGGTDTQYF.

The CDR3 DNA reads as TGTGCCAGCAGCATAAACAGGGGGGTCCAAGAGACCCAGTACTTC. Its translation is CASSINRGVQETQYF. V is TRBV9 and J is TRBJ2-5, with 8 bases identical to TRBD1. Germline loops: CDR1 SGDLS, CDR2 YYNGEE. V was pared by 4 bases and J by 1 base, with 6 bases of the junction left unmatched. This CDR3 region has 15 residues.

This chain connects TRBV18 to TRBJ2-7; the D gene is possibly TRBD1 (5 bases). Germline CDR1 KGHSH, CDR2 LQKENI. The V and J ends lost 0 bases and 4 bases respectively, with 10 bases between them. The CDR3 is 14 amino acids. This CDR3 reads CASSPPGRVYEQYF. CDR3 DNA: TGTGCCAGCTCACCACCCGGCAGGGTTTACGAGCAGTACTTC.

This rearrangement joins TRBV5-6 to TRBJ2-7; 10 bases agree with TRBD1. V was pared by 3 bases and J by 6 bases, with 12 bases of the junction left unmatched. The CDR3 has 16 residues. Germline values: CDR1 SGHDT, CDR2 YYEEEE. In nucleotides, the CDR3 is TGTGCCAGCAGCTCCCCCGGACAGGGGGTAGTAGGCGAGCAGTACTTC. As protein: CASSSPGQGVVGEQYF. The full variable domain, rest sourced from reference TRBV5-6 and TRBJ2-7, is DAGVTQSPTHLIKTRGQQVTLRCSPKSGHDTVSWYQQALGQGPQFIFQYYEEEERQRGNFPDRFSGHQFPNYSSELNVNALLLGDSALYLCASSSPGQGVVGEQYFGPGTRLTVT.